The 10 T cell receptor beta chains presented below share a single source sample, sequenced in a study of blood T cells in healthy people across ages. PCR was performed a second time for about 6 to 12 cycles using a sample-barcoded 5' primer and a J-beta primer mix. MiXCR, run by TCRdb on the 5' RACE reads, gives a single entry per CDR3 protein. The sample lists about 780,000 distinct CDR3 sequences, about 47% occurring once. The sample comprised blood. Every receptor here comes from an elderly man in good health.

In this sample, this clonotype turned up once. The rearrangement uses TRBV4-1 and TRBJ2-7; D may be TRBD2 (5 bases). Germline CDR1 and CDR2: MGHRA and YSYEKL. The CDR3 covers 16 residues. V shed 1 base and J shed 0 bases, with 13 bases lying between them. In nucleotides, the CDR3 is TGCGCCAGCAGCCAAGCTGGAACGGGGAGCTCCTACGAGCAGTACTTC. Translated: CASSQAGTGSSYEQYF.

The chain has TRBV9 and TRBJ1-1, with D tentatively TRBD1 (6 bases). The CDR3 runs to 13 residues. V lost 0 bases and J lost 4, with 7 bases in between. Germline values: CDR1 SGDLS, CDR2 YYNGEE. CDR3 protein: CASSVDRVTEAFF. For the CDR3, the DNA is TGTGCCAGCAGCGTAGACAGGGTCACTGAAGCTTTCTTT.

Notes on this clonotype: A much larger clone lies a single base off, so this may be a read error. The chain uses TRBV29-1 and TRBJ2-5; tentative D call: TRBD1 (6 bases). The CDR3 has 13 amino acids. Germline CDR1 SQVTM, CDR2 ANQGSEA. V dropped 4 bases and J dropped 13 bases, with 22 bases sitting between them. DNA of the CDR3: TGCAGCGTTGTGACAGGAGCGGCAGGGATTCTGTACTTC. Protein: CSVVTGAAGILYF. Full variable domain (remainder filled in from reference TRBV29-1 and TRBJ2-5): SAVISQKPSRDICQRGTSLTIQCQVDSQVTMMFWYRQQPGQSLTLIATANQGSEATYESGFVIDKFPISRPNLTFSTLTVSNMSPEDSSIYLCSVVTGAAGILYFGPGTRLLVL.

The rearrangement uses TRBV4-1 and TRBJ2-1, with no clear D. CDR3 length equals 13 residues. V lost 0 bases to trimming and J lost 14 bases, with 14 bases between them. From germline, CDR1 is MGHRA and CDR2 YSYEKL. The CDR3: CASSQDSTTRKFF. DNA of the CDR3: TGCGCCAGCAGCCAAGATTCTACCACCAGAAAGTTCTTC.

This clonotype was recorded a few times. The genes are TRBV11-2 and TRBJ1-2, with D uncertain. V was trimmed by 3 bases and J by 3 bases, leaving 11 bases between them. This CDR3 has 14 residues. The germline V gene encodes CDR1 SGHAT and CDR2 FQNNGV. CDR3 bases: TGTGCCAGCAGCTTTGTTAATTCAGACTATGGCTACACCTTC. This gives the protein CASSFVNSDYGYTF.

This clonotype was recorded a few times. The rearrangement joins TRBV11-3 to TRBJ2-1; D is undetermined. The CDR3 spans 11 residues. V was pared by 2 bases and J by 9 bases, with 5 bases between. Per the germline V gene, CDR1 is SGHNT and CDR2 is YENEEA. CDR3 DNA sequence: TGTGCCAGCAGCTTACGGTTTGAGCAGTTCTTC. It yields the protein CASSLRFEQFF.

The genes are TRBV11-3 and TRBJ2-5; D is ambiguous. CDR3 length equals 16 residues. V lost 2 bases and J lost 7, with 20 bases in between. Germline assignment: CDR1 SGHNT and CDR2 YENEEA. Written as DNA, the CDR3 is TGTGCCAGCAGCTTACCCACGACGCTAGTGAAGTCGACCCAGTACTTC. Amino acids: CASSLPTTLVKSTQYF.

The chain combines TRBV6-2 or TRBV6-3 with TRBJ1-1, with 8 bases matching TRBD1. The CDR3 covers 16 residues. Unmatched junction bases numbered 9, after V lost 6 bases and J lost 0 bases. The germline V gene encodes CDR1 MNHEY and CDR2 SVGEGT. This CDR3 is CASRETGGTLNTEAFF. Here the CDR3 DNA reads TGTGCCAGCAGAGAAACAGGGGGAACTTTGAACACTGAAGCTTTCTTT.

The chain couples TRBV14 to TRBJ2-3; D is unresolved. Trimming stripped 0 bases from V and 3 bases from J, with 10 bases between. The germline CDR1 and CDR2 sequences are SGHDN and FVKESK. The CDR3 covers 15 residues. The CDR3 bases are TGTGCCAGCAGCCAAGAGAATGGCAGAACAGATACGCAGTATTTT. Encoded protein: CASSQENGRTDTQYF.

This chain uses TRBV6-5 with TRBJ2-1, with D possibly matching TRBD2 (5 bases). The CDR3 is 16 residues long. Germline CDR1 reads MNHEY; CDR2 reads SVGAGI. Trimming left V 5 bases short and J 8 bases short, with 22 bases between. The CDR3 DNA is TGTGCCAGCAGTCCCCAAAGGTCTTTTGGGAGCGATGAGCAGTTCTTC. Translation: CASSPQRSFGSDEQFF.